What follows are 8 T cell receptor beta chains derived from one specimen sequenced in a study of T-cell memory formation after mild COVID-19. TCRdb fed the 5' RACE reads into MiXCR, producing one record per CDR3 protein. The data show roughly 100,000 distinct CDR3 sequences, around 15% seen once. The specimen was PBMCs or a T cell subset sorted from them (not recorded which). The receptors were sampled from an adult woman who had mild COVID-19 (a few samples of this study predate the infection). Cell type and time point are not known.

This clonotype was observed a handful of times. The chain recombines TRBV7-9 with TRBJ2-5; perhaps TRBD2 as D (5 bases). CDR1 is SEHNR and CDR2 is FQNEAQ in the germline V gene (reference sequence). Trimming shortened V by 5 bases and J by 4 bases, and 14 bases separated the two germline ends. CDR3 length equals 14 residues. The CDR3 DNA follows: TGTGCCAGCAGCCCAGTGGGAGACCCAGAGACCCAGTACTTC. Its translation: CASSPVGDPETQYF.

A few counts support this clonotype. The genes are TRBV6-5 and TRBJ2-3, with D possibly TRBD2 on 5 matching bases. V was clipped by 0 bases and J by 2 bases, with 15 bases between them. Germline-derived CDR1 and CDR2 are MNHEY and SVGAGI. This CDR3 is built from 17 residues. In nucleotides, the CDR3 is TGTGCCAGCAGTTACTCGTCGGGTTCTAGCTTCACAGATACGCAGTATTTT. It translates to CASSYSSGSSFTDTQYF.

The rearrangement joins TRBV6-5 to TRBJ2-1, with 10 bases lining up with TRBD1. The J segment lost 0 bases and the V segment lost 1 base, leaving 12 bases of the junction unmatched. The CDR3 runs 20 residues. The germline CDR1 and CDR2 sequences are MNHEY and SVGAGI. The CDR3 sequence: CASSYWGTGAIVDSYNEQFF. DNA for the CDR3: TGTGCCAGCAGTTACTGGGGGACAGGGGCGATCGTAGACTCCTACAATGAGCAGTTCTTC.

The chain employs TRBV29-1 and TRBJ1-5; the D gene is possibly TRBD1 (6 bases). Germline V CDR1 and CDR2: SQVTM, ANQGSEA. There are 13 residues in the CDR3. The germline V and J ends were trimmed by 0 bases and 4 bases, with 7 bases remaining between them. DNA of the CDR3: TGCAGCGTTGAAGAGGGGGCAAATCAGCCCCAGCATTTT. It yields the protein CSVEEGANQPQHF.

This clonotype has just a few counts. The chain recombines TRBV14 with TRBJ1-1; TRBD1 is a possible D gene (6 bases). Looked up from germline, CDR1 is SGHDN and CDR2 is FVKESK. Trimming removed 3 bases from V and 0 bases from J, with 14 bases in between. The CDR3 covers 16 residues. Written as DNA, the CDR3 is TGTGCCAGCAGCCAGTATCCTCAGGGGATGAACACTGAAGCTTTCTTT. Translated: CASSQYPQGMNTEAFF.

This clonotype has just a few counts. The rearrangement uses TRBV20-1 and TRBJ2-5, with D perhaps matching TRBD1 or TRBD2 (6 bases each). The CDR3 runs 14 residues. Germline assignment: CDR1 DFQATT and CDR2 SNEGSKA (reference sequence). V was clipped by 6 bases and J by 1 base, with 15 bases between them. CDR3 amino acids: CSAPKGGPQETQYF. The CDR3 DNA reads TGCAGTGCCCCAAAGGGGGGTCCCCAAGAGACCCAGTACTTC.

The CDR3 loop reads CASQGQGVYNEQFF. CDR3 coding DNA: TGTGCCAGCCAGGGACAGGGCGTGTACAATGAGCAGTTCTTC. The chain has TRBV12-3 or TRBV12-4 and TRBJ2-1; 9 bases agree with TRBD1. V dropped 8 bases and J dropped 4; count of bases not matched to a gene: 6. The CDR3 covers 14 residues.

There are a few counts of this clonotype. The V gene is TRBV9, the J gene TRBJ1-3; 7 positions match TRBD1. The ends lost 1 base at V and 3 bases at J; junction bases unmatched: 22. Germline V gene lookup returns CDR1 SGDLS and CDR2 YYNGEE. The CDR3 extends over 21 amino acids. The CDR3 is CASSVPDPRRGAQGVGNTIYF. CDR3 DNA sequence: TGTGCCAGCAGCGTACCTGATCCTCGACGTGGAGCTCAGGGGGTTGGAAACACCATATATTTT.